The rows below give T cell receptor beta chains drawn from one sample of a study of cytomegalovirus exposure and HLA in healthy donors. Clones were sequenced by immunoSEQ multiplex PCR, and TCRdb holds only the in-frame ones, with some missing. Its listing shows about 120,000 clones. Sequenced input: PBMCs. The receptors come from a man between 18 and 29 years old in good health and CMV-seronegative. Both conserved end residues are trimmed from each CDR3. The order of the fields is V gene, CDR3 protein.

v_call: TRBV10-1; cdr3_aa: ASSAAGFPGNTIY
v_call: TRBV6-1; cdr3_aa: ASRGTGYTYEQY
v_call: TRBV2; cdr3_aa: ASSALAGSYEQY
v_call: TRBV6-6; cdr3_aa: ASSYLDGGNQPQH
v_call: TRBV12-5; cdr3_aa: ASGFEVERDTQY
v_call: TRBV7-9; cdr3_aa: ASSSTSGRANEQF
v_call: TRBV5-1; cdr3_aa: ASSRGTSGANTGELF
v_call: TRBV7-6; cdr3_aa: ASSPASRHGYEQY
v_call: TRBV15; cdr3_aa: ATSRDMAGGGEKLF
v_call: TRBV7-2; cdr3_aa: ASSLRLAGGGTDTQY
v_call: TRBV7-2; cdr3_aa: ASSYEPGTSSNTQY
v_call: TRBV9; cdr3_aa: ASSYYRNEQF
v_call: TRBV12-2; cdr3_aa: ASRLKGQRIPEYGYT
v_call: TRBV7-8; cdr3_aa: ASSLAESSAGQPQH
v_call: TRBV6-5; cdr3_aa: ASSYHREGTEAF
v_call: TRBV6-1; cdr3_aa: ASSGSGTGVQPQH
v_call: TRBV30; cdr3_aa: AWSWYRGHSEQF
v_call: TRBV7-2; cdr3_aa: ASSLVRVSSGNTIY
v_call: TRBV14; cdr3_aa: ASSPLAGGSYNEQF
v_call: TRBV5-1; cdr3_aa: ASSLGGGRETGELF
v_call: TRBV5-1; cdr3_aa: ASSPYTNQNTGELF
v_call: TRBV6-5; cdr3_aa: ASTRGGNTEAF
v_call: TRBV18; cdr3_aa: ASSLNDRAPEAF
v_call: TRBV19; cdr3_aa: ASTERQALNTEAF
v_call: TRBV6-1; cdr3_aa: ASSWTVANYGYT
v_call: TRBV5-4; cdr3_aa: ASTRTGGAIDTQY
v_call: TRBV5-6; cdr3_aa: ASSPRDRAYEKLF
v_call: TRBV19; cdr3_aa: AVKTYGYT
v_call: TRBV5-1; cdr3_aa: ASSSGLAGGMLSTDTQY